Sequencing of this T cell receptor beta chain was carried out in a study of blood T cell repertoires in COVID-19 (dated by TCRdb to 2020 to 2021). Background for the entire study: The collaborator samples originated in the United States, Italy and Spain and spanned the acute and convalescent phases of COVID-19. The prospective study material was composed of cDNA or gDNA derived from T cells, B-cell-depleted T cells, or PBMCs. Deeply sampled blood TCRbeta repertoires from subjects exposed to, actively infected with, or recovered from COVID-19 were included in the dataset. A freely available public database, intended as a resource for researchers studying the immune response to SARS-CoV-2, is where the repertoires were released. The samples were drawn from two sources: the first 160 participants of the ongoing ImmuneRACE study, and about 1,300 subjects contributed by 6 global collaborators. Sample metadata almost always included a de-identified subject ID, COVID-19 status, age in years and sex. Where available, HLA class I and class II types were taken from metadata supplied by the sample provider and were not determined by assay-based typing.

Germline trimming amounts to 3 bases on V and 2 bases on J, with 7 as the count of junction bases outside the gene matches. CDR1 and CDR2 (SGHVS, FQNEAQ) derive from the germline V gene. From the cysteine through the phenylalanine, the CDR3 covers 15 amino acids. CDR3 DNA is the only sequence kept; it has 45 bases, read in frame from the first base. TCRbeta CDR3 regions were amplified from genomic DNA using the immunoSEQ Assay, a bias-controlled multiplex PCR. The study's own analysis went as follows. The number of nucleated cells in each sample was estimated by amplification of reference gene primers within the assay. To quantify the absolute abundance of each unique TCRbeta CDR3 rearrangement, sequence reads were collapsed and filtered. For each sample, productive Simpson clonality was calculated as the square root of Simpson's diversity index across productive rearrangements. Entries here come from immuneACCESS through TCRdb and include only in-frame sequences with V and J called. Some clones fail to appear in such tables; in the studies checked, an unresolved V gene covers under half of the shortfall, and the cause of the remainder is unknown. V and J calls and clone size are given by that table; D and trimming were obtained from the DNA. For this sample the table gives approximately 110,000 clones, of which over 75% were detected only once. Less than 8% of the sample is in the top ten clones.

Whole blood was collected in K2EDTA tubes by collaborating institutions according to the institutions' own protocols. Collaborator samples were shipped for TCRbeta analysis as frozen whole blood, isolated PBMCs, or DNA extracted from either sample type. As regards this clone: Its antigen is currently not known. Nothing much larger sits one base from this clone, and base qualities are not available.

Results and caveats for the whole study, not just this receptor: How much clinical and demographic metadata was included differed by source and by participant, and the metadata was provided uncurated.

This TCR was recovered from a woman aged 50 to 65 with acute or convalescent COVID-19. The specimen sequenced was peripheral blood. This receptor chain uses TRBV7-8 and TRBJ2-7; the junction holds 7 bases that match TRBD1. The DNA sequence is given as TGTGCCAGCAGCTTTAGGACAGGTACTACCTACGAGCAGTACTTC. This yields the protein CASSFRTGTTYEQYF.